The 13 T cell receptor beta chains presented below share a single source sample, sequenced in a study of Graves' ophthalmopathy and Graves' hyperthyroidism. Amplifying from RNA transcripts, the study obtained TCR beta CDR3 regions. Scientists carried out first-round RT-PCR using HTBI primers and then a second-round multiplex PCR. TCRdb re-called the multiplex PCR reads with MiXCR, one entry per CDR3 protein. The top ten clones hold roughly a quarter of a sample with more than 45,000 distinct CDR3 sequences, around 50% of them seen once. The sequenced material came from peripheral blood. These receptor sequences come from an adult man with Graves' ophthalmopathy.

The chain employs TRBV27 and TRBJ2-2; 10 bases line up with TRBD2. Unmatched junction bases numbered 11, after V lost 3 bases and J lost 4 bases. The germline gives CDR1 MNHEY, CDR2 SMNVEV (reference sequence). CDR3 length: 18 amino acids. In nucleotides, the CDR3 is TGTGCCAGCAGTTTTACTAGCGGGACCGCCTGGGGCACCGGGGAGCTGTTTTTT. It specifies CASSFTSGTAWGTGELFF.

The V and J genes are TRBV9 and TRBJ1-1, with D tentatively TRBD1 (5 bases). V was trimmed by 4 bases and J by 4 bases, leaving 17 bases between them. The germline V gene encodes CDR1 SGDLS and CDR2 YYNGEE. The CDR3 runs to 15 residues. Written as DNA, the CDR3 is TGTGCCAGCAGCCCGAAATCCAGGGCTGGCACTGAAGCTTTCTTT. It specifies CASSPKSRAGTEAFF.

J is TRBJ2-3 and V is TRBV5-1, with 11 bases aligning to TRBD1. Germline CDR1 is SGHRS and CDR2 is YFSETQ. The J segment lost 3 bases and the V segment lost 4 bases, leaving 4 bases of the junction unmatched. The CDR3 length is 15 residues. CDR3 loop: CASSPGQGATDTQYF. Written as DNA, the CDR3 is TGCGCCAGCAGCCCTGGACAGGGGGCAACAGATACGCAGTATTTT. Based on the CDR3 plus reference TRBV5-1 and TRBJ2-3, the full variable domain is KAGVTQTPRYLIKTRGQQVTLSCSPISGHRSVSWYQQTPGQGLQFLFEYFSETQRNKGNFPGRFSGRQFSNSRSEMNVSTLELGDSALYLCASSPGQGATDTQYFGPGTRLTVL.

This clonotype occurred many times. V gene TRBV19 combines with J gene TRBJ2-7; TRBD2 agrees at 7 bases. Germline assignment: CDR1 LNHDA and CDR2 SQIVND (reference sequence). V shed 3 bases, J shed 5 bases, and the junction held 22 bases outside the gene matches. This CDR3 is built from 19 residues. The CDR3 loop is CASSIFFGGRALLCNEQYF. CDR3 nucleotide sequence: TGTGCCAGTAGTATTTTTTTCGGTGGGAGGGCTCTATTATGCAACGAGCAGTACTTC.

The CDR3, as DNA: TGTGCCAGAGAGGGTTCTGGAAACACCATATATTTT. Protein: CAREGSGNTIYF. The chain links TRBV6-4 to TRBJ1-3; D call uncertain. Germline lookup yields CDR1 MRHNA and CDR2 SNTAGT. Deletions cut 9 bases from V and 1 base from J, with 7 bases between. This CDR3 comprises 12 residues.

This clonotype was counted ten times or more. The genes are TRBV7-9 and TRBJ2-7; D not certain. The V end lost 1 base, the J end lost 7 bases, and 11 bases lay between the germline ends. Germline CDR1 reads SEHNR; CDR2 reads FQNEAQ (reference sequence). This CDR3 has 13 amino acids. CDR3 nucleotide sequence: TGTGCCAGCAGCTTAGATAGTTTCGGAGAGCAGTACTTC. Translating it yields CASSLDSFGEQYF. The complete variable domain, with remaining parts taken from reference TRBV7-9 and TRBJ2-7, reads DTGVSQNPRHKITKRGQNVTFRCDPISEHNRLYWYRQTLGQGPEFLTYFQNEAQLEKSRLLSDRFSAERPKGSFSTLEIQRTEQGDSAMYLCASSLDSFGEQYFGPGTRLTVT.

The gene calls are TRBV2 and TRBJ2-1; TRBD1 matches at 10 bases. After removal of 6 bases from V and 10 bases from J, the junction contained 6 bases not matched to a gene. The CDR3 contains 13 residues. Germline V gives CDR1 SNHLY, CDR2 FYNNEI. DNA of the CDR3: TGTGCCAGCAGCGGGGACAGGGGACGGGAGCAGTTCTTC. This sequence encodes CASSGDRGREQFF.

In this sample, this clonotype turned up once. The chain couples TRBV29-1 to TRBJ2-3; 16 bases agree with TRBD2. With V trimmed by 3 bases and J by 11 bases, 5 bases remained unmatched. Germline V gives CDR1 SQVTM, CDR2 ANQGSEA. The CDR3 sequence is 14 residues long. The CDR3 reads CSVELGTSGREQYF. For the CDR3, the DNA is TGCAGCGTTGAGCTAGGGACTAGCGGGAGGGAGCAGTATTTT.

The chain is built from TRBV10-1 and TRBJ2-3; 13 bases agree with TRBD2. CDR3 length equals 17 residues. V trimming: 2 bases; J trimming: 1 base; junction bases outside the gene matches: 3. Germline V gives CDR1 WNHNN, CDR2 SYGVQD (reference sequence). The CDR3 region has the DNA TGCGCCAGCAGTGAGAGTGGACTAGCGGGGGGCACAGATACGCAGTATTTT. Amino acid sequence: CASSESGLAGGTDTQYF.

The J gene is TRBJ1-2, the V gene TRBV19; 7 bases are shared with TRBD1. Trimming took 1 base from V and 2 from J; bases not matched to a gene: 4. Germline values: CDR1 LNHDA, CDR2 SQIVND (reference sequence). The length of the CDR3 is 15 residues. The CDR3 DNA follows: TGTGCCAGTAGTATAGGGGACAGACGAAACTATGGCTACACCTTC. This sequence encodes CASSIGDRRNYGYTF.

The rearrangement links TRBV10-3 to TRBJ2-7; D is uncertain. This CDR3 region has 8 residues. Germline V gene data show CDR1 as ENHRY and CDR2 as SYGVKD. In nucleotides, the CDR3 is TGTGCCATCAGTGAGTCGGCGGTC. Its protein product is CAISESAV.

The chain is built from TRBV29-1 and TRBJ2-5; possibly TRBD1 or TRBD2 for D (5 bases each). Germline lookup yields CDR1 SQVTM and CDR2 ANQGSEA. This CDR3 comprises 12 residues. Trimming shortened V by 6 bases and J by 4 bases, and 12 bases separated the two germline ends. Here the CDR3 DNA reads TGCAGCGTAATGGAGGACATAGAGACCCAGTACTTC. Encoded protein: CSVMEDIETQYF.

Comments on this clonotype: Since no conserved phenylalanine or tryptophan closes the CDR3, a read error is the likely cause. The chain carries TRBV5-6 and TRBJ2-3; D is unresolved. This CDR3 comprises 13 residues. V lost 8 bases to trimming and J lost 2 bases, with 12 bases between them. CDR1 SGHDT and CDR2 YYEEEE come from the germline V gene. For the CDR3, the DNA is TGTGCCAGTCAAGCGACATACACAGATACGCAGTATTTA. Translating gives CASQATYTDTQYL.